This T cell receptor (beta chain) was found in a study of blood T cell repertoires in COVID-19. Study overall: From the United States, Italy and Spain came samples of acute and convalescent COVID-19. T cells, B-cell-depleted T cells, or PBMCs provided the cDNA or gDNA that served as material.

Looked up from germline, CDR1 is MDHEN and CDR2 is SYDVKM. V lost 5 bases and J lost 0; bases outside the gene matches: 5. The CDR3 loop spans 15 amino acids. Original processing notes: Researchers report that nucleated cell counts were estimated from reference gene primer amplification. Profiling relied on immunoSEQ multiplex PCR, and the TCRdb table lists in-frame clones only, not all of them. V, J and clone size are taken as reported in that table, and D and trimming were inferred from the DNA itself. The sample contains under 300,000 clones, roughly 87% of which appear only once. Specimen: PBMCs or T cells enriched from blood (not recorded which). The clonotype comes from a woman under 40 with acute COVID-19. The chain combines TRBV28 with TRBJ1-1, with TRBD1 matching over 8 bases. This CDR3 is CASSPSGGLNTEAFF. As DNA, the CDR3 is TGTGCCAGCAGTCCCTCAGGGGGCCTGAACACTGAAGCTTTCTTT.